This TCR beta chain derives from a study of chemoradiotherapy in HPV16-positive cancers (dated by TCRdb to 2022 to 2024). A note on the overall study: Using functional T-cell assays on cells from a couple of HPV16-positive patients, the researchers defined candidate HPV-specific T-cell clones and common TCR motifs. The study asked whether T-cell immunity against the HPV oncoproteins E6 and E7 changes during chemoradiotherapy and whether it affects survival. The candidate HPV-specific TCRs and motifs were then tracked in TCR repertoires from around 93 patients with HPV-related cancers.

A distance of 9 bases separates the germline ends of V and J, which lose 0 bases and 7 bases respectively. From its cysteine to its phenylalanine, the CDR3 spans 13 amino acids. The only DNA kept is the CDR3, 39 bases in frame from the first base. Taken from the germline V gene, the CDR1 and CDR2 loops are SGHRS and YFSETQ. Here is what the overall study found, with its caveats: Among HPV16-positive patients, expansion of HPV-responsive T cells during chemoradiotherapy was associated with better recurrence-free survival. The functional definition of HPV-specific T cells was derived from only two HPV16-positive patients, and the survival association was reported for HPV16-positive patients. Expansion of candidate HPV-specific clones and E7-related TCR motifs was observed in the tumor microenvironment during treatment, whereas no such expansion was observed for non-HPV-specific T cells.

Receptor amplification or capture employed the immunoSEQ multiplex PCR assay. This immuneACCESS table, as held by TCRdb, lists in-frame sequences with V and J called but not all clones. Of the missing ones, under half trace to an unresolved V gene in checked studies; the others have no known cause. The sample profile shows about 8,900 clones; 91% of them were found once. The ten most abundant clones make up around an eighth of the sample. In its sample, this clone was seen once. The antigen it recognizes is unknown. Base qualities are missing; no much larger clone stands one base away. Repertoires were sampled repeatedly over the course of chemoradiotherapy, so clonal expansion could be followed in the tumor microenvironment.

The sequence joins TRBV5-1 to TRBJ2-3; no confident D gene assignment can be made. This clonotype was sampled from a human donor with HPV-associated anogenital cancer. The material sequenced was blood, taken from a patient who underwent chemoradiotherapy. The CDR3 reads CASSLASEHTQYF. The sequenced DNA: TGCGCCAGCAGCTTGGCCAGTGAACATACGCAGTATTTT.